This is a list of T cell receptor beta chains from one sample in a study of control samples from healthy donors and cancer patients. The method was immunoSEQ multiplex PCR; TCRdb's version includes in-frame clones alone and lacks a portion of them. The sample has some 71,000 clones; about 92% are singletons. Sequenced: PBMCs. These receptors all stem from a man between 60 and 75 years old with colorectal cancer. CDR3s include the opening cysteine and the closing phenylalanine or tryptophan. A D gene is named only where the DNA matches it firmly. Part of the rows lack a size; the others show once, few, many or a class for expanded clones.

once TRBJ2-2 TRBD2 TRBV6-5 CASTFSGGNTGELFF TGTGCCAGCACTTTCAGCGGGGGTAACACCGGGGAGCTGTTTTTT
. TRBJ1-2 . TRBV18 CASSPDVSYGYTF TGTGCCAGCTCTCCCGACGTATCCTATGGCTACACCTTC
. TRBJ2-5 TRBD1 TRBV11-2 CASSDRDRASSRTQYF TGTGCCAGCAGCGACCGGGACAGGGCTTCGTCACGGACCCAGTACTTC
. TRBJ1-1 TRBD1 TRBV5-1 CASGQGASEAFF TGCGCCAGCGGACAGGGGGCCTCTGAAGCTTTCTTT
. TRBJ2-2 TRBD2 TRBV19 CASSLSGAGELFF TGTGCCAGTAGTCTTAGCGGGGCCGGGGAGCTGTTTTTT
. TRBJ2-5 TRBD2 TRBV5-1 CASSWDGPGGGRETQYF TGCGCCAGCAGCTGGGACGGACCGGGCGGGGGGCGAGAGACCCAGTACTTC
few TRBJ1-5 TRBD1 TRBV6-2/TRBV6-3 CASSTGQVSNQPQHF TGTGCCAGCAGTACGGGACAGGTGAGCAATCAGCCCCAGCATTTT
. TRBJ2-3 . TRBV28 CASSLRGTQYF TGTGCCAGCAGCCTTCGGGGGACGCAGTATTTT
. TRBJ2-3 . TRBV27 CASTNNGGPVDTQYF TGTGCCAGCACCAACAACGGGGGGCCAGTGGATACGCAGTATTTT
. TRBJ1-3 . TRBV5-1 CASSKDRSGNTIYF TGCGCCAGCAGCAAGGACCGCTCTGGAAACACCATATATTTT
. TRBJ1-3 . TRBV2 CASSRTVRSGNTIYF TGTGCCAGCAGCCGGACAGTTCGCTCTGGAAACACCATATATTTT
. TRBJ1-1 . TRBV19 CASSNRDYTEAFF TGTGCCAGTAGTAACAGGGATTACACTGAAGCTTTCTTT
. TRBJ2-5 . TRBV27 CASSPPPEAQETQYF TGTGCCAGCAGTCCCCCCCCAGAGGCACAAGAGACCCAGTACTTC
. TRBJ2-2 . TRBV6-6 CASTLDGELFF TGTGCCAGCACCCTCGACGGGGAGCTGTTTTTT
. TRBJ1-2 TRBD1 TRBV3-1/TRBV3-2 CASSQGQGAGFGYTF TGTGCCAGCAGCCAAGGACAGGGGGCGGGTTTTGGCTACACCTTC
once TRBJ1-6 . TRBV6-6 CASSYSTNNSPLHF TGTGCCAGCAGTTACTCGACGAATAATTCACCCCTCCACTTT
. TRBJ2-7 . TRBV12-3/TRBV12-4 CASSLAGDYEQYF TGTGCCAGCAGTTTAGCGGGGGACTACGAGCAGTACTTC
few TRBJ1-5 TRBD1 TRBV7-2 CASSLAGQGRRQPQHF TGTGCCAGCAGCTTAGCCGGACAGGGCCGGAGGCAGCCCCAGCATTTT
. TRBJ2-7 . TRBV7-6 CASSLHSTDTTYEQYF TGTGCCAGCAGCTTACACTCAACGGACACGACCTACGAGCAGTACTTC
. TRBJ2-5 TRBD1 TRBV10-1 CASSEGQGLRETQYF TGCGCCAGCAGTGAAGGACAGGGGCTGAGAGAGACCCAGTACTTC
. TRBJ2-7 TRBD1 TRBV7-3 CASSVAGQGTYEQYF TGTGCCAGCAGCGTAGCGGGACAGGGGACATACGAGCAGTACTTC
. TRBJ1-2 TRBD1 TRBV19 CASSPGTANYGYTF TGTGCCAGTAGTCCCGGGACAGCCAACTATGGCTACACCTTC
. TRBJ2-2 . TRBV14 CASRHRDGYTGELFF TGTGCCAGCAGACACCGGGACGGATACACCGGGGAGCTGTTTTTT
. TRBJ2-6 TRBD1 TRBV6-1 CASSEWGGTGSSGANVLTF TGTGCCAGCAGTGAATGGGGCGGGACAGGCTCCTCTGGGGCCAACGTCCTGACTTTC
. TRBJ2-3 . TRBV19 CASSMFQTDTQYF TGTGCCAGTAGTATGTTCCAGACAGATACGCAGTATTTT
. TRBJ1-4 TRBD1 TRBV11-3 CASSGTATNEKLFF TGTGCCAGCAGCGGGACAGCAACTAATGAAAAACTGTTTTTT
. TRBJ1-1 . TRBV6-5 CASSPQVSNTEAFF TGTGCCAGCAGTCCTCAGGTGTCAAACACTGAAGCTTTCTTT
. TRBJ2-3 TRBD2 TRBV5-1 CASRRAGGPLDTQYF TGCGCCAGCAGGAGGGCGGGGGGGCCGTTGGATACGCAGTATTTT
. TRBJ1-2 . TRBV2 CASSEGPGVGYTF TGTGCCAGCAGTGAAGGGCCAGGAGTGGGCTACACCTTC
. TRBJ2-3 TRBD2 TRBV15 CATSHSGADTQYF TGTGCCACCAGCCATAGCGGGGCAGATACGCAGTATTTT
. TRBJ1-1 . TRBV5-1 CASSFGRGDTEAFF TGCGCCAGCAGCTTCGGGCGAGGGGACACTGAAGCTTTCTTT
. TRBJ2-7 . TRBV11-2 CASSRAGYEQYF TGTGCCAGCAGCCGCGCGGGTTACGAGCAGTACTTC
. TRBJ2-1 . TRBV6-5 CASNRDGSYNEQFF TGTGCCAGCAACCGGGACGGATCCTACAATGAGCAGTTCTTC
. TRBJ2-5 TRBD2 TRBV18 CASSRGTSGAQETQYF TGTGCCAGCTCACGAGGGACTAGCGGGGCCCAAGAGACCCAGTACTTC
. TRBJ1-2 TRBD1 TRBV27 CASSLSRDRNYGYTF TGTGCCAGCAGTTTATCCCGGGACAGAAACTATGGCTACACCTTC
. TRBJ1-4 TRBD1 TRBV7-3 CASSRDRGRGNEKLFF TGTGCCAGCAGCAGGGACAGGGGGCGGGGTAATGAAAAACTGTTTTTT
. TRBJ1-2 . TRBV12-5 CASGFAAAGSYGYTF TGTGCTAGTGGTTTTGCCGCGGCAGGGTCCTATGGCTACACCTTC
. TRBJ2-7 . TRBV11-2 CASSTSQTGTREQYF TGTGCCAGCAGCACATCCCAGACAGGAACTCGGGAGCAGTACTTC
. TRBJ1-5 . TRBV6-2/TRBV6-3 CASSGRGRNQPQHF TGTGCCAGCAGTGGGCGAGGGCGTAATCAGCCCCAGCATTTT
. TRBJ2-3 TRBD2 TRBV6-2/TRBV6-3 CASSPGGLSTDTQYF TGTGCCAGCAGTCCGGGGGGGCTGAGCACAGATACGCAGTATTTT
. TRBJ1-2 . TRBV14 CASSPHPEGHNYGYTF TGTGCCAGCAGCCCTCATCCCGAGGGGCATAACTATGGCTACACCTTC
. TRBJ1-5 . TRBV7-9 CASSSPTETSSNQPQHF TGTGCCAGCAGCTCCCCAACGGAAACCTCTAGCAATCAGCCCCAGCATTTT
. TRBJ2-7 . TRBV6-1 CASSEDSGITPYEQYF TGTGCCAGCAGTGAAGATAGTGGGATAACGCCCTACGAGCAGTACTTC
. TRBJ1-6 . TRBV28 CASSLGQTLHF TGTGCCAGCAGTTTAGGGCAGACCCTCCACTTT
. TRBJ2-6 . TRBV3-1/TRBV3-2 CASSERTVGRANVLTF TGTGCCAGCAGCGAGAGGACGGTAGGACGGGCCAACGTCCTGACTTTC
. TRBJ1-5 . TRBV2 CASSEEGISNQPQHF TGTGCCAGCAGTGAAGAGGGTATTAGCAATCAGCCCCAGCATTTT
. TRBJ2-7 TRBD2 TRBV19 CASSSSLAGSSYEQYF TGTGCCAGTAGTTCCTCACTAGCGGGGAGCTCCTACGAGCAGTACTTC
. TRBJ2-3 TRBD2 TRBV18 CASRGGGTDTQYF TGTGCCAGCCGTGGGGGGGGCACAGATACGCAGTATTTT
. TRBJ1-2 TRBD1 TRBV12-3/TRBV12-4 CASSSGQGYGYTF TGTGCCAGCAGTTCCGGACAGGGCTATGGCTACACCTTC
once TRBJ1-6 . TRBV7-2 CASSLASLALHF TGTGCCAGCAGCTTAGCGTCCCTGGCCCTCCACTTT
. TRBJ2-7 TRBD2 TRBV5-1 CASSLFLAGGHEQYF TGCGCCAGCAGCTTGTTTCTAGCGGGGGGTCACGAGCAGTACTTC
. TRBJ2-3 TRBD2 TRBV4-1 CASSHPGTSASTQYF TGCGCCAGCAGCCACCCCGGGACTAGCGCCTCTACGCAGTATTTT
. TRBJ2-3 TRBD2 TRBV6-2/TRBV6-3 CASSYWAGRGDTQYF TGTGCCAGCAGTTACTGGGCGGGGAGGGGAGATACGCAGTATTTT
. TRBJ2-7 TRBD2 TRBV10-3 CAISDPGSGGPAGYEQYF TGTGCCATCAGCGACCCGGGTAGCGGGGGGCCTGCGGGGTACGAGCAGTACTTC
. TRBJ1-4 . TRBV15 CATSNGRGEKLFF TGTGCCACCAGCAATGGGAGAGGAGAAAAACTGTTTTTT